This T cell receptor beta chain was documented in a study of CD8+CD57+ T cells in acquired aplastic anemia. Regarding this clonotype: Its cognate antigen is unknown.

Study observations and caveats: With respect to CD8+ Simpson's diversity, patients and controls did not differ significantly.

CDR1 and CDR2 from the germline V gene are SNHLY and FYNNEI. Unmatched junction bases numbered 6, after V lost 7 bases and J lost 1 base. This CDR3 is built from 16 residues. Patients sequenced had flow cytometry evidence of CD8+CD57+ cell expansion. The cohort consisted entirely of patients having severe acquired aplastic anemia. TCR beta VDJ combinations and CDR3 sequences were profiled from genomic DNA. Each CDR3 protein gets one entry after TCRdb re-called the reads with MiXCR. The table shows some 180,000 distinct CDR3 sequences, with 63% occurring only once. Sequences were obtained from sorted CD4+, CD8+, or CD8+CD57+ T cells (not recorded which) from PBMCs. The origin of this receptor is a human donor with aplastic anemia. The rearrangement links TRBV2 to TRBJ2-5, with TRBD2 matching over 13 bases. The CDR3 coding sequence is TGTGCCAGCACCGGGACTAGCGGGGATACCCAAGAGACCCAGTACTTC. Its protein is CASTGTSGDTQETQYF.